The clone carrying this T cell receptor (delta chain) was found a few times. Antigen unknown. Other nucleotide sequences in the sample specify the same CDR3. These data are taken from a study of γδ T cells in repeated Plasmodium falciparum infection. Regarding the study as a whole: Vdelta2-negative gammadelta repertoires appeared less diverse and less shared in Malian than Australian children.

Vgamma9/Vdelta2+ and Vdelta2-negative gammadelta T cells were flow-sorted from PBMC for bulk sequencing. TCRdb re-called the multiplex PCR reads via CATT. The sample yields about 51,000 delta-chain clones, around 2% seen once. The CDR3 runs 23 residues. V shed 2 bases, J shed 2 bases, and the junction held 29 bases outside the gene matches. CDR1 and CDR2 from the germline V gene are TSESDYY and QEAYKQQN. The source is a pool of human donors (malaria-infected and uninfected, not separated). Sequencing was carried out using gamma-delta T cells from blood. The V and J genes are TRAV38-2/DV8 and TRDJ1; 8 bases line up with TRDD2. The CDR3, as DNA: TGTGCTTATAGGAGTTACTTCCTACGGATGAGCGGGGGACCCCGTAAAAGAACCGATAAACTCATCTTT. Translating it yields CAYRSYFLRMSGGPRKRTDKLIF.